This TCR beta chain was found in a study of cytomegalovirus exposure and HLA in healthy donors. Whole-study findings and limits: Later genetic work tied a missense DCLRE1C variant to beta-chain V and J trimming.

Primers: 60 Vbeta forward and 13 Jbeta reverse. Data came from immunoSEQ multiplex PCR; TCRdb stores just in-frame clones and leaves some out. The table records approximately 160,000 clones, around three quarters of them present only once. The CDR3 extends over 15 amino acids. V trimming: 4 bases; J trimming: 4 bases; junction bases outside the gene matches: 4. Germline V gene data show CDR1 as SGHNT and CDR2 as YYREEE (reference sequence). Comments on this clone: Antigen: not known.

Material for sequencing was PBMCs. V is TRBV5-4 and J is TRBJ2-6; TRBD2 matches 8 bases. The sequence derives from a woman aged 40-49 years in good health and CMV-seronegative. The CDR3 bases are TGTGCCAGCAGCCGGGAGGGTTACGGGGCCAACGTCCTGACTTTC. It encodes CASSREGYGANVLTF.